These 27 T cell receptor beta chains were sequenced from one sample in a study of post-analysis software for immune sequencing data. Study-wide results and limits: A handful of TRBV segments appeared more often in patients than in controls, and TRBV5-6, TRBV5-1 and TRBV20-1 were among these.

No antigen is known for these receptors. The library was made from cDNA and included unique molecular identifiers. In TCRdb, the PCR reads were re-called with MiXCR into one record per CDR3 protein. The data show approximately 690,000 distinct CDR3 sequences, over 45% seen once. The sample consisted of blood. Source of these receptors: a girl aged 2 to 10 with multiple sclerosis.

Written as DNA, the CDR3 is TGCGCCAGCAGCTTGTGGTCTAGCGGGGAGGAGCAGTACTTC. This gives the protein CASSLWSSGEEQYF. The chain uses TRBV5-1 and TRBJ2-7; 9 bases are shared with TRBD2. The CDR3 runs 14 residues. Germline V gives CDR1 SGHRS, CDR2 YFSETQ. The J segment lost 7 bases and the V segment lost 1 base, leaving 6 bases of the junction unmatched.

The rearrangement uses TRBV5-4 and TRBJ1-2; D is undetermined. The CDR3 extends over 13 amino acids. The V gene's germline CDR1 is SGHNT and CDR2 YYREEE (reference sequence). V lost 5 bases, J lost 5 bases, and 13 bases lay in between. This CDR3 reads CASSSPDVYGYTF. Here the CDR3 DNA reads TGTGCCAGCAGTTCGCCGGACGTATATGGCTACACCTTC.

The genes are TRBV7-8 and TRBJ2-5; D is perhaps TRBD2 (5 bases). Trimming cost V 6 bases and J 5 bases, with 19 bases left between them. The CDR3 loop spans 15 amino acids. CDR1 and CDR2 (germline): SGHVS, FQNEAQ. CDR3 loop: CASSSNLERVETQYF. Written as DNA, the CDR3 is TGTGCCAGCAGTTCCAACTTGGAGAGGGTCGAGACCCAGTACTTC.

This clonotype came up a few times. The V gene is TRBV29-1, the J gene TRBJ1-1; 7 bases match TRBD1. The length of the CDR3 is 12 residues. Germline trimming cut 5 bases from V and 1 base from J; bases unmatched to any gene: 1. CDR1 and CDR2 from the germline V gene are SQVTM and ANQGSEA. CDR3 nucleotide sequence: TGCAGCGTTAGGACAGGGAACACTGAAGCTTTCTTT. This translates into CSVRTGNTEAFF.

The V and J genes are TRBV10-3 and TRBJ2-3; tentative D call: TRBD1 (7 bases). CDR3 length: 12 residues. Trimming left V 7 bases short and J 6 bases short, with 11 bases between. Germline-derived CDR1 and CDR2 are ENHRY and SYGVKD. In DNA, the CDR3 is TGTGCCATCACAGGGGGGCAGGATACGCAGTATTTT. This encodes CAITGGQDTQYF.

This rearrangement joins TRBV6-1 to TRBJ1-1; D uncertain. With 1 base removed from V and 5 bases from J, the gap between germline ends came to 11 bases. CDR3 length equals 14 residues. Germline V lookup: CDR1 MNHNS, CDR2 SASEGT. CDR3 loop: CASSEGVPRTEAFF. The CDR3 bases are TGTGCCAGCAGTGAAGGGGTCCCGAGGACTGAAGCTTTCTTT.

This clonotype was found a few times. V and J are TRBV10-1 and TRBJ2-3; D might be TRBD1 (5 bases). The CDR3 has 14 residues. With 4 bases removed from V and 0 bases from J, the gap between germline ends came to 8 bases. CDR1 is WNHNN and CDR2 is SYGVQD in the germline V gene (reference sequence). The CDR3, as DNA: TGCGCCAGCAGTGTGACAGTAAGCACAGATACGCAGTATTTT. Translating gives CASSVTVSTDTQYF.

CDR3 protein: CSARDILAEPYEQYF. The CDR3 nucleotides read TGCAGTGCTAGAGATATACTAGCGGAACCCTACGAGCAGTACTTC. V and J are TRBV20-1 and TRBJ2-7; TRBD2 aligns across 8 bases. The V segment lost 0 bases and the J segment 2 bases; nucleotides outside the gene matches: 6. CDR3 length: 15 amino acids. CDR1 and CDR2 (germline): DFQATT, SNEGSKA (reference sequence).

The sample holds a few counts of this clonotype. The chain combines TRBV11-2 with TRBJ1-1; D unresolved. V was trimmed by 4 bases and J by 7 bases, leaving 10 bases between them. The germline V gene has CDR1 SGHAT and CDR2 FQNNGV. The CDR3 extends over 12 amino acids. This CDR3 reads CASSSVDIEAFF. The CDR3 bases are TGTGCCAGCAGCTCGGTAGATATTGAAGCTTTCTTT.

CDR3 bases: TGTGCCAGCAGCTTAGGTCCAACTAGTTTCGATGAGCAGTTCTTC. Its translation is CASSLGPTSFDEQFF. This rearrangement joins TRBV7-2 to TRBJ2-1; the D gene is possibly TRBD2 (5 bases). The germline V gene encodes CDR1 SGHTA and CDR2 FQGNSA. The CDR3 is 15 residues long. V was pared by 1 base and J by 8 bases, with 15 bases between. The whole variable domain, filled in from reference TRBV7-2 and TRBJ2-1, reads GAGVSQSPSNKVTEKGKDVELRCDPISGHTALYWYRQSLGQGLEFLIYFQGNSAPDKSGLPSDRFSAERTGGSVSTLTIQRTQQEDSAVYLCASSLGPTSFDEQFFGPGTRLTVL.

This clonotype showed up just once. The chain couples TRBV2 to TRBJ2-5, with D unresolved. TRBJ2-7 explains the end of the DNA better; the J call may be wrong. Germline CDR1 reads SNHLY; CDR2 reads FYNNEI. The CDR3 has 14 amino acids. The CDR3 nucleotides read TGTGCCAGCAGTGTAACCAGGTCTGAGAACGAGCAGTACTTC. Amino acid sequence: CASSVTRSENEQYF.

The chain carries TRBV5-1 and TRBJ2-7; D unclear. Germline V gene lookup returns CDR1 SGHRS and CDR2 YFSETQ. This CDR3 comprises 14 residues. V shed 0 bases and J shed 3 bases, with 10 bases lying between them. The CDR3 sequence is CASSLDGPGYEQYF. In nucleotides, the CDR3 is TGCGCCAGCAGCTTGGACGGACCGGGCTACGAGCAGTACTTC.

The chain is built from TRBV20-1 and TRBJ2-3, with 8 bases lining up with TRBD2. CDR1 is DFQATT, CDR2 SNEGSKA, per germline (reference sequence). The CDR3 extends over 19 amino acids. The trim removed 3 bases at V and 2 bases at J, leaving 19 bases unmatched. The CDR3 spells CSASELSGGPLSPTDTQYF. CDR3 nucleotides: TGCAGTGCTAGTGAATTGAGCGGGGGACCCCTTTCCCCCACAGATACGCAGTATTTT.

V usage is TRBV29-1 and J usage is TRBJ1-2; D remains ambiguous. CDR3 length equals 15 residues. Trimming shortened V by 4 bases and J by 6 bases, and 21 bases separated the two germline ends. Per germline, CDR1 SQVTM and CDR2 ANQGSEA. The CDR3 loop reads CSVGEWVPGPDGYTF. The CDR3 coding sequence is TGCAGCGTTGGTGAATGGGTTCCAGGTCCAGATGGCTACACCTTC.

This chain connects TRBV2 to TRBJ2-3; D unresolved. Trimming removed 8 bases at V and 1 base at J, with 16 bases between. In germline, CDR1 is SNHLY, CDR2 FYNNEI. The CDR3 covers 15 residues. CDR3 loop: CASRWSLGGTDTQYF. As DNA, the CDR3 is TGTGCCAGCCGGTGGTCCCTTGGGGGCACAGATACGCAGTATTTT.

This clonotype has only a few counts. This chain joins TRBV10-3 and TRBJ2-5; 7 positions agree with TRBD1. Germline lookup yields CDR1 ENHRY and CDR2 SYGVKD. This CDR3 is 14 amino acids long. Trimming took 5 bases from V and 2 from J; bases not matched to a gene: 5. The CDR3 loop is CAISMTGMQETQYF. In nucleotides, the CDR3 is TGTGCCATCAGTATGACAGGGATGCAAGAGACCCAGTACTTC.

DNA of the CDR3: TGCGCCAGCAGCCAAGATCAAACCTTGAGCTCCTACAATGAGCAGTTCTTC. This gives the protein CASSQDQTLSSYNEQFF. This rearrangement joins TRBV4-1 to TRBJ2-1; D gene unclear. Trimming pared 0 bases from V and 0 bases from J, leaving 12 bases between. CDR3 length: 17 residues. Germline CDR1 is MGHRA and CDR2 is YSYEKL.

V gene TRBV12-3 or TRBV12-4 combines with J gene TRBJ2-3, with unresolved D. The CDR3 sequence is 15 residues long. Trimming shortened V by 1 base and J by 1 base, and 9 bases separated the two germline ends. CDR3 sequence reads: CASSLERLGTDTQYF. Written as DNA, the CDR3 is TGTGCCAGCAGTTTAGAGAGGCTGGGCACAGATACGCAGTATTTT.

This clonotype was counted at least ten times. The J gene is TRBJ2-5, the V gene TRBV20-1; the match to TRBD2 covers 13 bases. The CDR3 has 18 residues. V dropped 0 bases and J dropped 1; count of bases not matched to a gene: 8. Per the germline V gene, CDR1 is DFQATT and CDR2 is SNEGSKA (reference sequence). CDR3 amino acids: CSARDPLTSGGAQETQYF. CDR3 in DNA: TGCAGTGCTAGAGATCCCCTTACTAGCGGGGGGGCCCAAGAGACCCAGTACTTC.

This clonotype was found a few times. The CDR3 region is CASSLVGSGADTQYF. The DNA of the CDR3 is TGTGCCAGCAGCTTAGTGGGTAGCGGTGCAGATACGCAGTATTTT. V is TRBV7-2 and J is TRBJ2-3; a possible D gene is TRBD2 (6 bases). Germline CDR1 reads SGHTA; CDR2 reads FQGNSA. This CDR3 contains 15 residues. V was trimmed by 1 base and J by 4 bases, leaving 12 bases between them.

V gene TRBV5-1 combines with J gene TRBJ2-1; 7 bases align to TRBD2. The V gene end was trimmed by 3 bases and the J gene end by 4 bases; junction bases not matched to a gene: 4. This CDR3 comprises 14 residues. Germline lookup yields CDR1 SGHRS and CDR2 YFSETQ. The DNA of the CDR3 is TGCGCCAGCAGCTCCGGGACTACTTACAATGAGCAGTTCTTC. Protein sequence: CASSSGTTYNEQFF.

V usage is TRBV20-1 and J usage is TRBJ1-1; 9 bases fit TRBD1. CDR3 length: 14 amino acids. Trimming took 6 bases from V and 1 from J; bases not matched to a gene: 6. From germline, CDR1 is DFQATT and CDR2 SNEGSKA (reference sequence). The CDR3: CSAYRTGANTEAFF. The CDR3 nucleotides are TGCAGTGCCTATCGGACAGGGGCGAACACTGAAGCTTTCTTT.

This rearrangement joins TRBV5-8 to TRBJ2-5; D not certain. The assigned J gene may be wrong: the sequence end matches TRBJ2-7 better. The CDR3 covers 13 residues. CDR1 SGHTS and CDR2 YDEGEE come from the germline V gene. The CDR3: CASSYRTLPEQYF. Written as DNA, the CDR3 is TGTGCCAGCAGCTATCGAACTCTCCCCGAGCAGTACTTC.

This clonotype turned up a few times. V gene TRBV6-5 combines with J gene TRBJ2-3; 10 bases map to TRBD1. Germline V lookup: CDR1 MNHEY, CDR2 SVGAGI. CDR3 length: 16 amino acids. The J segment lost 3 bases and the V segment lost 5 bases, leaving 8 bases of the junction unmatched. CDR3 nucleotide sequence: TGTGCCAGCAGTCCGTCGGGACAGGGGATTACAGATACGCAGTATTTT. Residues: CASSPSGQGITDTQYF.

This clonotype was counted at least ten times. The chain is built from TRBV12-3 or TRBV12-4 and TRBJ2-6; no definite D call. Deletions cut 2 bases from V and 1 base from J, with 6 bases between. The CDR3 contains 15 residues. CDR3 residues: CASSLRVSGANVLTF. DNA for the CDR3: TGTGCCAGCAGTTTAAGGGTATCTGGGGCCAACGTCCTGACTTTC.

CDR3 nucleotide sequence: TGCGCCAGCAGCTTGGCGGGTCAGCCATACGAGCAGTACTTC. Translating it yields CASSLAGQPYEQYF. The chain carries TRBV5-1 and TRBJ2-7; D is unclear. With 0 bases removed from V and 4 bases from J, the gap between germline ends came to 11 bases. CDR3 length equals 14 residues. Germline CDR1 reads SGHRS; CDR2 reads YFSETQ. The entire variable domain, with the rest obtained from reference TRBV5-1 and TRBJ2-7, is as follows: KAGVTQTPRYLIKTRGQQVTLSCSPISGHRSVSWYQQTPGQGLQFLFEYFSETQRNKGNFPGRFSGRQFSNSRSEMNVSTLELGDSALYLCASSLAGQPYEQYFGPGTRLTVT.

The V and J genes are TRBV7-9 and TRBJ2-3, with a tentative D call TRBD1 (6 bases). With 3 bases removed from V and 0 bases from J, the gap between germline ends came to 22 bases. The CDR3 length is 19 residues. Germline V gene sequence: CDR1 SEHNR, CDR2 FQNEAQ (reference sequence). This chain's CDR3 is CASSLSAGGRESSTDTQYF. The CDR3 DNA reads TGTGCCAGCAGCTTGTCCGCTGGGGGCAGGGAGTCTAGCACAGATACGCAGTATTTT.